This T cell receptor beta chain was observed in a study of Graves' ophthalmopathy and Graves' hyperthyroidism. The study's findings and limits: Thyroid clonotypes that were expanded above 0.001 frequency mostly also appeared in blood.

The CDR3 has 14 amino acids. The V gene's germline CDR1 is MNHEY and CDR2 SVGEGT. V lost 4 bases to trimming and J lost 1 base, with 5 bases between them. In the case of this clonotype: Its target is not known.

For repertoire sequencing, the TCR beta CDR3 regions were amplified from RNA transcripts. Second-round multiplex PCR came after first-round RT-PCR with HTBI primers. TCRdb redid the calling of the multiplex PCR reads with MiXCR, one entry per CDR3 protein. Among approximately 410,000 distinct CDR3 sequences listed, 15% were seen once. If no ophthalmopathy appeared within 18 months of follow-up, hyperthyroidism was termed stable. Aged 18 to 65, the patients with hyperthyroidism had under 2 months' duration and were newly diagnosed. The source of this sequence is a woman aged 18-29 years with stable Graves' hyperthyroidism. Sequenced material: peripheral blood. The V gene is TRBV6-2 or TRBV6-3, the J gene TRBJ2-6; tentative D call: TRBD1 (5 bases). The CDR3 nucleotides read TGTGCCAGCAGTTGGACATCTGGGGCCAACGTCCTGACTTTC. Its translation is CASSWTSGANVLTF.